These 6 T cell receptor beta chains share one sample of origin, sequenced in a study of CD8+ T cells in alopecia areata. RNA extraction and reverse transcription yielded cDNA as sequencing template. Repertoires were generated with immunoSEQ multiplex PCR, while TCRdb's copy carries only in-frame clones and drops some. This sample carries more than 110,000 clones, roughly 54% of them seen once, and the ten largest clones take 15% to 20%. Treatment meaning: oral pan-JAK inhibitor, 5-10 mg twice daily. Material: CD8+ T cells sorted from blood, obtained at week 4, from a patient treated with tofacitinib. The receptors were sampled from a human donor with alopecia areata.

The J gene is TRBJ2-3, the V gene TRBV6-5, with a weak D call TRBD2 (6 bases). Trimming took off 4 bases at V and 6 bases at J, with 11 bases between the two ends. This CDR3 is 13 amino acids long. Germline V gives CDR1 MNHEY, CDR2 SVGAGI. CDR3 loop: CASSSVLADTQYF. CDR3 bases: TGTGCCAGCAGTTCAGTGCTAGCGGATACGCAGTATTTT.

V gene TRBV29-1 combines with J gene TRBJ1-2; D is uncertain. V was cut by 6 bases and J by 7 bases, with 27 bases left in between. Per the germline V gene, CDR1 is SQVTM and CDR2 is ANQGSEA. The CDR3 is 16 amino acids. The CDR3 sequence is CSVEGNPGILLSGYTF. The CDR3 nucleotides are TGCAGCGTCGAGGGCAATCCTGGAATCCTGCTTTCTGGCTACACCTTC.

This clone rates as medium-sized. The V call is TRBV4-2, the J call TRBJ2-2; 11 nucleotides align to TRBD2. Trimming cost V 0 bases and J 6 bases; bases outside gene matches: 0. The CDR3 runs to 15 residues. Germline lookup yields CDR1 LGHNA and CDR2 YNFKEQ. Here the CDR3 DNA reads TGTGCCAGCAGCCAAGATAGCGGGGGGGCCGGGGAGCTGTTTTTT. Residues: CASSQDSGGAGELFF.

The V call is TRBV12-5, the J call TRBJ1-5; D unresolved. V gave up 2 bases and J gave up 0 bases, with 14 bases separating them. Germline CDR1 LGHNT, CDR2 FRNRAP. This CDR3 region has 17 residues. The CDR3 region has the DNA TGTGCTAGTGGTTTGACTTCGTTGATCTATAGCAATCAGCCCCAGCATTTT. Translating it yields CASGLTSLIYSNQPQHF. Based on the CDR3 plus reference TRBV12-5 and TRBJ1-5, the full variable domain is DARVTQTPRHKVTEMGQEVTMRCQPILGHNTVFWYRQTMMQGLELLAYFRNRAPLDDSGMPKDRFSAEMPDATLATLKIQPSEPRDSAVYFCASGLTSLIYSNQPQHFGDGTRLSIL.

The genes are TRBV5-1 and TRBJ1-5; tentative D call: TRBD1 (5 bases). CDR1 SGHRS and CDR2 YFSETQ come from the germline V gene. This CDR3 has 14 amino acids. Between the trimmed V and J ends, which lost 1 base and 6 bases, there was a span of 11 bases. The CDR3 loop is CASSLNGAGQPQHF. The CDR3, as DNA: TGCGCCAGCAGCTTGAACGGGGCTGGTCAGCCCCAGCATTTT.

The chain carries TRBV13 and TRBJ2-5; 8 bases match TRBD2. Germline CDR1 and CDR2: PRHDT and FYEKMQ (reference sequence). The CDR3 is 17 amino acids. V lost 5 bases and J lost 1; bases outside the gene matches: 12. The CDR3 DNA reads TGTGCCAGCAGCCCGGAGGGCGAGCGGGGGCCCCAAGAGACCCAGTACTTC. Protein: CASSPEGERGPQETQYF.